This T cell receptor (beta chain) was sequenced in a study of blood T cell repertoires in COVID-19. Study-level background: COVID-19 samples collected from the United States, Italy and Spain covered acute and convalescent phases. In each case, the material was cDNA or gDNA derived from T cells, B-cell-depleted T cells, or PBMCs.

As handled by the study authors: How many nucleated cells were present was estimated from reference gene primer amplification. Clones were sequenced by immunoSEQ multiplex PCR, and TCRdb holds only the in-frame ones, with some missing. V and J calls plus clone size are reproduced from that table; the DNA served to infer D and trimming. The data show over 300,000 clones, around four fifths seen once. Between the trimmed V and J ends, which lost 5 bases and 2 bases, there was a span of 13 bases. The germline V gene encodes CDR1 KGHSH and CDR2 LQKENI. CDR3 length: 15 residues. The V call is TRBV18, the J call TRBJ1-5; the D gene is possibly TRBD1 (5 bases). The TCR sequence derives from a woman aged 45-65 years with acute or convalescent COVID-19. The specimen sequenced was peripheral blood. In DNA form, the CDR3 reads TGTGCCAGCTCAGCCAGGGACTTGGGCAATCAGCCCCAGCATTTT. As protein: CASSARDLGNQPQHF.